A single sample is the source of the 14 T cell receptor beta chains below, sequenced in a study of CD8 T cells in ankylosing spondylitis. These receptors have no identified antigens. Overall study findings and caveats: The study identified a TCR beta motif of several highly homologous variants that appeared characteristic of ankylosing spondylitis blood.

TCRdb re-analysed the 5' RACE reads in MiXCR, keeping a single row per CDR3 protein. The data contain approximately 550,000 distinct CDR3 sequences, over 9.5% of them singletons. The sample taken for sequencing was blood, either unsorted or a sorted T cell fraction (not recorded which). These receptors were taken from a male donor with ankylosing spondylitis.

This chain uses TRBV29-1 with TRBJ2-3; a possible D gene is TRBD2 (5 bases). V dropped 7 bases and J dropped 2 bases, with 13 bases sitting between them. This CDR3 has 13 amino acids. Germline V gene lookup returns CDR1 SQVTM and CDR2 ANQGSEA. CDR3 in amino acids: CSAAALVTDTQYF. CDR3 DNA sequence: TGCAGCGCAGCGGCACTCGTCACAGATACGCAGTATTTT.

V is TRBV5-1 and J is TRBJ2-6; TRBD1 agrees at 8 bases. V was pared by 1 base and J by 0 bases, with 3 bases of the junction left unmatched. The germline gives CDR1 SGHRS, CDR2 YFSETQ. The length of the CDR3 is 17 residues. The CDR3 loop reads CASSLIGTGSGANVLTF. In DNA form, the CDR3 reads TGCGCCAGCAGCTTGATAGGGACAGGCTCTGGGGCCAACGTCCTGACTTTC. Using reference TRBV5-1 and TRBJ2-6 for the parts outside the CDR3, the full variable domain is KAGVTQTPRYLIKTRGQQVTLSCSPISGHRSVSWYQQTPGQGLQFLFEYFSETQRNKGNFPGRFSGRQFSNSRSEMNVSTLELGDSALYLCASSLIGTGSGANVLTFGAGSRLTVL.

This clonotype was recorded at least ten times. V gene TRBV12-3 or TRBV12-4 combines with J gene TRBJ1-2; 7 bases match TRBD1. This CDR3 has 13 residues. J gave up 4 bases and V 5 bases, and 4 bases lay outside the gene matches. The CDR3 coding sequence is TGTGCCAGCAGTACACAGGGGCGCTATGGCTACACCTTC. It specifies CASSTQGRYGYTF.

This clonotype was counted once. This rearrangement joins TRBV20-1 to TRBJ1-2; D unclear. Germline V gives CDR1 DFQATT, CDR2 SNEGSKA (reference sequence). The CDR3 runs to 12 residues. The V and J ends lost 3 bases and 5 bases respectively, with 10 bases between them. The CDR3 region has the DNA TGCAGTGCTAGTGAGGGATGGTATGGCTACACCTTC. Translated, it gives CSASEGWYGYTF.

This rearrangement joins TRBV11-2 to TRBJ2-7; 7 positions agree with TRBD2. This CDR3 spans 18 amino acids. In germline, CDR1 is SGHAT, CDR2 FQNNGV. The junction had 21 bases not matched to a gene; V was cut back by 5 bases and J by 5 bases. CDR3 residues: CASSNPGISGFLWDEQYV. CDR3 DNA sequence: TGTGCCAGCAGCAACCCAGGAATTAGCGGGTTTTTGTGGGACGAGCAGTACGTC.

This clonotype was found many times. The chain carries TRBV7-9 and TRBJ2-1, with 7 bases matching TRBD1. This CDR3 is 15 amino acids long. V trimming: 1 base; J trimming: 6 bases; junction bases outside the gene matches: 6. The germline gives CDR1 SEHNR, CDR2 FQNEAQ (reference sequence). CDR3 in amino acids: CASSLGDRDSNEQFF. In nucleotides, the CDR3 is TGTGCCAGCAGCTTAGGTGACAGGGATTCCAATGAGCAGTTCTTC.

In its sample, this clonotype was seen many times. This sequence joins TRBV5-1 and TRBJ2-1, with 7 positions matching TRBD2. V trimming: 3 bases; J trimming: 1 base; junction bases outside the gene matches: 1. The germline V gene has CDR1 SGHRS and CDR2 YFSETQ. The CDR3 is made up of 14 amino acids. The CDR3 bases are TGCGCCAGCAGCTGGGAGGGGTCCTACAATGAGCAGTTCTTC. Protein sequence: CASSWEGSYNEQFF.

In its sample, this clonotype was seen a few times. The rearrangement links TRBV24-1 to TRBJ2-7; 8 nucleotides line up with TRBD2. V trimming: 7 bases; J trimming: 5 bases; junction bases outside the gene matches: 12. The CDR3 spans 15 residues. The germline V gene encodes CDR1 KGHDR and CDR2 SFDVKD. The CDR3 region has the DNA TGTGCCACCAGCGGACAGAGCGGCGGGGGGCACGAGCAGTACTTC. Protein: CATSGQSGGGHEQYF.

The V call is TRBV4-2, the J call TRBJ1-4; D unclear. Trimming pared 4 bases from V and 6 bases from J, leaving 15 bases between. This CDR3 spans 15 amino acids. Germline V lookup: CDR1 LGHNA, CDR2 YNFKEQ. The CDR3 DNA follows: TGTGCCAGCAGCCCCCTTGAAGGCGGAGATGAAAAACTGTTTTTT. As protein: CASSPLEGGDEKLFF.

This clonotype came up a few times. The rearrangement uses TRBV4-1 and TRBJ1-1; D is undetermined. From germline, CDR1 is MGHRA and CDR2 YSYEKL. The CDR3 has 16 residues. Trimming took off 3 bases at V and 0 bases at J, with 14 bases between the two ends. The CDR3 DNA sequence: TGCGCCAGCAGCCATTTAGGTGACTGGATGAACACTGAAGCTTTCTTT. It yields the protein CASSHLGDWMNTEAFF.

This clonotype was counted ten times or more. The chain recombines TRBV29-1 with TRBJ1-1; 8 positions match TRBD1. Germline V gene lookup returns CDR1 SQVTM and CDR2 ANQGSEA. The length of the CDR3 is 13 residues. Unmatched junction bases numbered 7, after V lost 7 bases and J lost 3 bases. The CDR3 here is CSASGGRDTEAFF. The CDR3 region has the DNA TGCAGCGCCTCAGGGGGCAGGGACACTGAAGCTTTCTTT. The full variable domain, with the rest looked up from reference TRBV29-1 and TRBJ1-1, is SAVISQKPSRDICQRGTSLTIQCQVDSQVTMMFWYRQQPGQSLTLIATANQGSEATYESGFVIDKFPISRPNLTFSTLTVSNMSPEDSSIYLCSASGGRDTEAFFGQGTRLTVV.

Details on this clonotype: Sequence at one end of the junction differs from germline and may be a read error. The chain has TRBV3-1 and TRBJ2-1; TRBD2 matches at 7 bases. Germline V gives CDR1 LGHDT, CDR2 YNNKEL (reference sequence). The CDR3 totals 15 residues. The CDR3 region has the DNA TGTGCCAGCACCCAAGGGAGGGGCTCCTACAATGAGCAGTTCTTC. Translating gives CASTQGRGSYNEQFF.

This chain joins TRBV7-9 and TRBJ2-5; 7 bases line up with TRBD2. This CDR3 contains 13 residues. Germline-derived CDR1 and CDR2 are SEHNR and FQNEAQ (reference sequence). J gave up 7 bases and V 5 bases, and 7 bases lay outside the gene matches. This chain's CDR3 is CASSAGTKGTQYF. The CDR3, as DNA: TGTGCCAGCAGCGCCGGGACTAAGGGGACCCAGTACTTC.

This clonotype was recorded a few times. The chain has TRBV7-9 and TRBJ2-3; D gene uncertain. The CDR3 consists of 15 residues. V was pared by 0 bases and J by 0 bases, with 7 bases between. CDR1 SEHNR and CDR2 FQNEAQ come from the germline V gene (reference sequence). CDR3 sequence reads: CASSLAPSSTDTQYF. The CDR3 DNA sequence: TGTGCCAGCAGCTTAGCCCCCAGTAGCACAGATACGCAGTATTTT.